This TCR beta chain originates from a study of cytomegalovirus exposure and HLA in healthy donors. Overall study: The Caucasian-associated ancestry cluster held 65% to 85% of 300 to 450 genotyped donors.

PCR primers comprised 60 Vbeta and 13 Jbeta primers. In the study's own analysis: About 10 million shared chains were among the roughly 78 million unique TCR beta chains that a later analysis counted. The method was immunoSEQ multiplex PCR; TCRdb's version includes in-frame clones alone and lacks a portion of them. Clonal size and the V and J genes are those of that table, whereas D and trimming came from the DNA. Found here are roughly 130,000 clones, just under 75% of them singletons; the top ten hold 6.6%. Study-level results: The study flagged about 150 TCR beta chains as cytomegalovirus-associated. Data from an earlier analysis indicated that most TCR beta V segments were productive either about 90% or about 30% of the time.

With respect to this clone: Its matching antigen is unknown.

The CDR3 consists of 14 residues. This clonotype was sampled from a middle-aged man in good health and CMV-seropositive. Sequencing was done on a sample of PBMCs. The chain has TRBV1 and TRBJ1-2; the D call in the table, TRBD1, was not verified against the DNA. TRBV1 is described as a pseudogene. The CDR3 here is CTSSQETVIYGYTF. The CDR3 DNA reads TGCACCAGCAGCCAAGAAACAGTCATCTATGGCTACACCTTC.